Below, 24 T cell receptor beta chains from the same sample are listed, as sequenced in a study of T cell responses to AZD1222 COVID-19 vaccine. Using immunoSEQ multiplex PCR, the repertoire was profiled, and TCRdb retains in-frame clones only, with some absent. The table includes roughly 150,000 clones, approximately 90% detected once. Sequencing was performed on peripheral blood, taken on day 0 of AZD1222 vaccination. All receptors come from an adult in good health.

This chain links TRBV7-6 with TRBJ2-1, with D possibly being TRBD1 or TRBD2 (7 bases each). The germline V and J ends were trimmed by 5 bases and 4 bases, with 15 bases remaining between them. CDR3 size: 15 residues. CDR1 is SGHVS, CDR2 FNYEAQ, per germline. CDR3 amino acids: CASSQGGTAYNEQFF. The DNA for the CDR3 is TGTGCCAGCAGCCAGGGGGGGACAGCTTACAATGAGCAGTTCTTC.

The genes are TRBV18 and TRBJ2-7; 7 bases map to TRBD1. This CDR3 region has 12 residues. Trimming took 6 bases from V and 3 from J; bases not matched to a gene: 2. Looked up from germline, CDR1 is KGHSH and CDR2 is LQKENI. DNA for the CDR3: TGTGCCAGCTCCCGACAGGGCTACGAGCAGTACTTC. This codes for CASSRQGYEQYF. The complete variable domain, with remaining parts taken from reference TRBV18 and TRBJ2-7, reads NAGVMQNPRHLVRRRGQEARLRCSPMKGHSHVYWYRQLPEEGLKFMVYLQKENIIDESGMPKERFSAEFPKEGPSILRIQQVVRGDSAAYFCASSRQGYEQYFGPGTRLTVT.

V and J are TRBV7-9 and TRBJ2-1; D unclear. Germline V CDR1 and CDR2: SEHNR, FQNEAQ (reference sequence). This CDR3 region has 12 residues. The V gene lost 1 base and the J gene lost 3 bases, with 1 base spanning the gap. The CDR3 reads CASSLGYNEQFF. CDR3 nucleotide sequence: TGTGCCAGCAGCTTAGGCTACAATGAGCAGTTCTTC.

The chain employs TRBV19 and TRBJ1-1; no firm D call. Germline V gene sequence: CDR1 LNHDA, CDR2 SQIVND (reference sequence). This CDR3 contains 13 residues. Trimming left V 6 bases short and J 1 base short, with 9 bases between. The chain's CDR3 is CASRDPQNTEAFF. CDR3 sequence (DNA): TGTGCCAGTAGGGATCCGCAGAACACTGAAGCTTTCTTT.

The chain carries TRBV5-5 and TRBJ2-1; D uncertain. The CDR3 length is 15 residues. Germline V gene lookup returns CDR1 SGHKS and CDR2 YYEKEE (reference sequence). V lost 0 bases and J 13 bases, leaving 20 bases between the germline ends. CDR3 residues: CASSLEASVPDLQFF. The CDR3 DNA reads as TGTGCCAGCAGCTTGGAGGCTAGTGTGCCAGACCTACAGTTCTTC.

The chain couples TRBV7-8 to TRBJ2-7, with 8 bases lining up with TRBD2. Germline V gives CDR1 SGHVS, CDR2 FQNEAQ. V shed 1 base and J 2 bases; nucleotides not matched to a gene: 16. CDR3 length: 19 residues. DNA for the CDR3: TGTGCCAGCAGCTTAGAGAGGGATCCCCCTAGCGGGTATACCTACGAGCAGTACTTC. The encoded protein is CASSLERDPPSGYTYEQYF. Filled out from reference TRBV7-8 and TRBJ2-7, the complete variable domain reads GAGVSQSPRYKVAKRGQDVALRCDPISGHVSLFWYQQALGQGPEFLTYFQNEAQLDKSGLPSDRFFAERPEGSVSTLKIQRTQQEDSAVYLCASSLERDPPSGYTYEQYFGPGTRLTVT.

This chain connects TRBV7-9 to TRBJ1-6; no clear D. Germline V lookup: CDR1 SEHNR, CDR2 FQNEAQ (reference sequence). The CDR3 runs to 15 residues. V shed 4 bases and J shed 7 bases, with 14 bases lying between them. The CDR3 DNA reads TGTGCCAGCAGCTCGAACCCTGCTAGGAATTCACCCCTCCACTTT. Translating it yields CASSSNPARNSPLHF.

This rearrangement joins TRBV6-6 to TRBJ1-6; no firm D call. Germline V CDR1 and CDR2: MNHNY, SVGAGI (reference sequence). The CDR3 is made up of 14 amino acids. V shed 6 bases and J shed 2 bases, with 8 bases lying between them. The CDR3 reads CASRGGAYNSPLHF. The CDR3 nucleotides are TGTGCCAGCAGGGGAGGCGCCTATAATTCACCCCTCCACTTT.

The chain combines TRBV6-2 or TRBV6-3 with TRBJ2-7, with D perhaps matching TRBD1 (5 bases). CDR3 size: 17 residues. Looked up from germline, CDR1 is MNHEY and CDR2 is SVGEGT. The V end lost 0 bases, the J end lost 3 bases, and 18 bases lay between the germline ends. The CDR3 sequence: CASSYSTARQGYYEQYF. For the CDR3, the DNA is TGTGCCAGCAGTTACTCGACCGCACGGCAGGGCTACTACGAGCAGTACTTC.

This clone was counted a single time. This chain uses TRBV6-1 with TRBJ1-2; D is undetermined. V lost 4 bases and J 0 bases, leaving 21 bases between the germline ends. This CDR3 has 18 amino acids. From germline, CDR1 is MNHNS and CDR2 SASEGT. The CDR3 reads CASSGSARLTGTNYGYTF. The CDR3 DNA is TGTGCCAGCAGTGGCTCCGCCAGGCTTACCGGAACTAACTATGGCTACACCTTC.

The CDR3 nucleotides read TGTGCCAGCAGTTACTCGCTGTTGGGACAGGGATACGATCAGCCCCAGCATTTT. It translates to CASSYSLLGQGYDQPQHF. The chain couples TRBV6-2 or TRBV6-3 to TRBJ1-5; 9 bases match TRBD1. Germline assignment: CDR1 MNHEY and CDR2 SVGEGT. The ends lost 0 bases at V and 5 bases at J; junction bases unmatched: 11. CDR3 length: 18 amino acids.

V usage is TRBV4-2 and J usage is TRBJ1-2; D may be TRBD1 (6 bases). The CDR3 spans 15 residues. V was pared by 0 bases and J by 2 bases, with 10 bases between. From germline, CDR1 is LGHNA and CDR2 YNFKEQ. CDR3 sequence reads: CASSQDRTDNYGYTF. In nucleotides, the CDR3 is TGTGCCAGCAGCCAAGACCGGACAGACAACTATGGCTACACCTTC.

This chain uses TRBV7-2 with TRBJ2-3; D not resolved. The germline V gene has CDR1 SGHTA and CDR2 FQGNSA. The CDR3 has 15 amino acids. V lost 5 bases, J lost 2 bases, and 14 bases lay in between. CDR3 DNA sequence: TGTGCCAGCAGCCTCCACCCCCAACTCACAGATACGCAGTATTTT. Translating gives CASSLHPQLTDTQYF.

The chain combines TRBV12-3 or TRBV12-4 with TRBJ1-5; no definite D call. V was cut by 4 bases and J by 5 bases, with 9 bases left in between. The CDR3 is 13 amino acids. The CDR3: CASSSAADQPQHF. The CDR3 DNA follows: TGTGCCAGCAGTTCTGCAGCAGATCAGCCCCAGCATTTT.

V gene TRBV7-9 combines with J gene TRBJ2-5; TRBD2 aligns across 8 bases. The V gene end was trimmed by 7 bases and the J gene end by 2 bases; junction bases not matched to a gene: 6. In germline, CDR1 is SEHNR, CDR2 FQNEAQ (reference sequence). This CDR3 comprises 14 residues. The CDR3 loop reads CASTILAVQETQYF. The CDR3 bases are TGTGCCAGCACCATACTAGCGGTTCAAGAGACCCAGTACTTC.

In DNA form, the CDR3 reads TGTGCCAGCAGCCAAGTACAGGGAGTCACTGAAGCTTTCTTT. It yields the protein CASSQVQGVTEAFF. The rearrangement joins TRBV3-1 (or the pseudogene TRBV3-2) to TRBJ1-1, with a tentative D call TRBD1 (6 bases). Germline CDR1 LGHDT, CDR2 YNNKEL (reference sequence). This CDR3 has 14 amino acids. The ends were cut back, 1 base at V and 4 bases at J, with 10 bases in the middle.

The chain is built from TRBV28 and TRBJ2-7; D perhaps matches TRBD1 (7 bases). Germline V gives CDR1 MDHEN, CDR2 SYDVKM. V was pared by 4 bases and J by 4 bases, with 17 bases between. The length of the CDR3 is 15 residues. In DNA, the CDR3 is TGTGCCAGCAGTTCCCCCTCTCCAGGGGGGTACGAGCAGTACTTC. Its translation is CASSSPSPGGYEQYF.

The V call is TRBV6-5, the J call TRBJ2-7; D perhaps matches TRBD1 (6 bases). V was clipped by 8 bases and J by 9 bases, with 14 bases between them. The germline V gene has CDR1 MNHEY and CDR2 SVGAGI. This CDR3 has 11 residues. The CDR3 sequence: CASRTTGRQYF. CDR3 bases: TGTGCCAGCCGCACGACAGGTCGGCAGTACTTC.

V is TRBV20-1 and J is TRBJ1-1; 7 positions match TRBD1. The CDR3 totals 11 residues. Per germline, CDR1 DFQATT and CDR2 SNEGSKA (reference sequence). V shed 5 bases, J shed 8 bases, and the junction held 5 bases outside the gene matches. The CDR3 region is CSALGTVEAFF. In DNA form, the CDR3 reads TGCAGTGCTCTAGGGACAGTCGAAGCTTTCTTT.

This sequence joins TRBV11-2 and TRBJ1-2, with D tentatively TRBD1 (6 bases). There are 13 residues in the CDR3. Germline values: CDR1 SGHAT, CDR2 FQNNGV. V shed 4 bases and J shed 2 bases, with 8 bases lying between them. The CDR3 bases are TGTGCCAGCAGCTCCACAGGGAACTATGGCTACACCTTC. It translates to CASSSTGNYGYTF.

The J gene is TRBJ2-7, the V gene TRBV7-2; TRBD1 agrees at 9 bases. The V segment lost 1 base and the J segment 9 bases; nucleotides outside the gene matches: 13. Germline V gives CDR1 SGHTA, CDR2 FQGNSA. The CDR3 sequence is 16 residues long. DNA for the CDR3: TGTGCCAGCAGCTTAGTAGGGACAGGGAAACCCCTTCGGCAGTACTTC. This codes for CASSLVGTGKPLRQYF.

This clone appeared once. DNA for the CDR3: TGCGCCAGCAGCAAAACGGGGGAACGAGCAGATACGCAGTATTTT. This codes for CASSKTGERADTQYF. V is TRBV5-1 and J is TRBJ2-3; a possible D gene is TRBD2 (6 bases). Germline V gene sequence: CDR1 SGHRS, CDR2 YFSETQ. Trimming took 4 bases from V and 4 from J, leaving 16 bases between them. The CDR3 length is 15 residues.

This clone was seen only once. V is TRBV28 and J is TRBJ1-1; D ambiguous. CDR3 size: 11 residues. Germline CDR1 is MDHEN and CDR2 is SYDVKM. V lost 5 bases and J lost 1, with 2 bases in between. In DNA, the CDR3 is TGTGCCAGCAGTGAGAACACTGAAGCTTTCTTT. It is translated as CASSENTEAFF.

The V and J genes are TRBV28 and TRBJ1-2; D unclear. This CDR3 has 12 residues. The germline gives CDR1 MDHEN, CDR2 SYDVKM. Trimming removed 11 bases at V and 0 bases at J, with 10 bases between. DNA for the CDR3: TGTGCCCACACCCGCGCTAACTATGGCTACACCTTC. Encoded protein: CAHTRANYGYTF.